This T cell receptor beta chain was observed in a study of metastatic and nonmetastatic thyroid tumors. Study outcomes and limitations: Benign nodules were reported to have significantly lower TCR beta diversity than malignant thyroid tumors, in blood and tumor.

TCRdb recomputed clones from the PCR reads via MiXCR. This table has roughly 9,200 clones, approximately 15% appearing once. V trimming: 5 bases; J trimming: 0 bases; junction bases outside the gene matches: 10. The CDR3 is 18 residues long. All patients were untreated before thyroid surgery. Turning to this clone: The antigen is undetermined.

The V call is TRBV12-3 or TRBV12-4, the J call TRBJ2-1, with 10 bases fitting TRBD2. The receptor comes from a female donor with papillary thyroid cancer or a benign thyroid nodule (not recorded which). Some clones in this sample may be carry-over from other donors' samples. Sequencing was carried out using blood. The CDR3 nucleotides are TGTGCCAGCAGTGGCCGTCCTAGCGGGAGCTTCTCCTACAATGAGCAGTTCTTC. Amino acids: CASSGRPSGSFSYNEQFF.